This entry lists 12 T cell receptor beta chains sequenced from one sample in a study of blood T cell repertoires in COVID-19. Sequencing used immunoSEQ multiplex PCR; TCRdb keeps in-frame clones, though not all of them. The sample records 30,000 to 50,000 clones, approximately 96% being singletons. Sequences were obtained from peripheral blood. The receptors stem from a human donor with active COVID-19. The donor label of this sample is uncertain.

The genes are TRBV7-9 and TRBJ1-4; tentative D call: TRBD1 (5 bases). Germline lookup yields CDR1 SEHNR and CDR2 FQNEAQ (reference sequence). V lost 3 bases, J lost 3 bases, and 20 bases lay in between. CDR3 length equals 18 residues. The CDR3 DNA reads TGTGCCAGCAGCTTTACCCCTCGTCTCAGGGCCTCTAATGAAAAACTGTTTTTT. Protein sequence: CASSFTPRLRASNEKLFF.

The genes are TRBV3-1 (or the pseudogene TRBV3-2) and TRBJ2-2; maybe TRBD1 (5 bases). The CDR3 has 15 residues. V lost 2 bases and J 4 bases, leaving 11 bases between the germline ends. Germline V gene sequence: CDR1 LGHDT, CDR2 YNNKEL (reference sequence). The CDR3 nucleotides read TGTGCCAGCAGCCAATTTACAGGCGGCACCGGGGAGCTGTTTTTT. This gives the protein CASSQFTGGTGELFF.

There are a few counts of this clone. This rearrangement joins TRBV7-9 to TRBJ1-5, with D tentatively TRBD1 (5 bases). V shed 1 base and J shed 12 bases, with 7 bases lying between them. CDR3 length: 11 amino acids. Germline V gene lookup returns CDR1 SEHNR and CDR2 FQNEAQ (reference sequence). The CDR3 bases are TGTGCCAGCAGCTTAGAGGGGAACCAGCATTTT. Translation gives CASSLEGNQHF.

The CDR3 region has the DNA TGTGCCACCAGCAGAGGGGGGGGTCTAGGGGAGCTGTTTTTT. This gives the protein CATSRGGGLGELFF. The chain uses TRBV15 and TRBJ2-2; TRBD2 matches 7 bases. V lost 1 base to trimming and J lost 8 bases; unmatched junction nucleotides: 4. Germline values: CDR1 LNHNV, CDR2 YYDKDF (reference sequence). The CDR3 has 14 amino acids.

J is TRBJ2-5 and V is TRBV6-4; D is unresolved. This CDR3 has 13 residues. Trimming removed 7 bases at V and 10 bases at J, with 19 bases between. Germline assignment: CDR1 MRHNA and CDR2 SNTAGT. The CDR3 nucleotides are TGTGCCAGCACGCGGAACCGGAAGAAGATCCAGTACTTC. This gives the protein CASTRNRKKIQYF.

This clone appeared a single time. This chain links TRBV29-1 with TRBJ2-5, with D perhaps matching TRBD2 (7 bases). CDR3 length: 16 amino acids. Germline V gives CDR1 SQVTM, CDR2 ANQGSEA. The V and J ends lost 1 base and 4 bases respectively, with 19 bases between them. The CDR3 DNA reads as TGCAGCGTTGAAGTTGGGAGGGGGGGGCCCGTAGAGACCCAGTACTTC. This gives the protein CSVEVGRGGPVETQYF. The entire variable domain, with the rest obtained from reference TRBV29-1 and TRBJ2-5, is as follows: SAVISQKPSRDICQRGTSLTIQCQVDSQVTMMFWYRQQPGQSLTLIATANQGSEATYESGFVIDKFPISRPNLTFSTLTVSNMSPEDSSIYLCSVEVGRGGPVETQYFGPGTRLLVL.

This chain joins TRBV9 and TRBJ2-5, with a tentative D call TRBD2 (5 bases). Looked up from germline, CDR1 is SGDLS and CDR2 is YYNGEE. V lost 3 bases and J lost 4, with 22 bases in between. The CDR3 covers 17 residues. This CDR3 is CASSAGRQNELVETQYF. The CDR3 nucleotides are TGTGCCAGCAGCGCGGGGAGACAAAACGAATTGGTAGAGACCCAGTACTTC.

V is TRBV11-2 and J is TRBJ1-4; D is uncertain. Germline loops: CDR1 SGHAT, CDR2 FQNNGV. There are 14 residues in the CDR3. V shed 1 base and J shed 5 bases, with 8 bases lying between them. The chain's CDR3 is CASSLAGINEKLFF. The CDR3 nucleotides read TGTGCCAGCAGCTTAGCCGGGATCAATGAAAAACTGTTTTTT.

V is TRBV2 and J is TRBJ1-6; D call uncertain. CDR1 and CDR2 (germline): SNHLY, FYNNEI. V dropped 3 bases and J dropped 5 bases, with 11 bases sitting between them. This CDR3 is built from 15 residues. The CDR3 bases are TGTGCCAGCAGTGACGGCGGAGGGAATAATTCACCCCTCCACTTT. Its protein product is CASSDGGGNNSPLHF. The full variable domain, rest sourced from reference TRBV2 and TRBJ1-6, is EPEVTQTPSHQVTQMGQEVILRCVPISNHLYFYWYRQILGQKVEFLVSFYNNEISEKSEIFDDQFSVERPDGSNFTLKIRSTKLEDSAMYFCASSDGGGNNSPLHFGNGTRLTVT.

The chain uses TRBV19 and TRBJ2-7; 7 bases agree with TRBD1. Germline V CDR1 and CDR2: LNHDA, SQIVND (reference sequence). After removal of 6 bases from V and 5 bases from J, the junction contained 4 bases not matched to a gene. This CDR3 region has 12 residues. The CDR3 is CASSPTGHEQYF. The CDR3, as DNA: TGTGCCAGTAGCCCGACAGGGCACGAGCAGTACTTC.

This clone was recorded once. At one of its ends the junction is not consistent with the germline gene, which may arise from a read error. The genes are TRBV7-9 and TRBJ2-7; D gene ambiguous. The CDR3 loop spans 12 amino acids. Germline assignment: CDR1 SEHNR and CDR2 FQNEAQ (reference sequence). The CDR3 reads CASNLTTGEQYF. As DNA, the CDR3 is TGTGCCAGCAACTTAACGACGGGCGAGCAGTACTTC.

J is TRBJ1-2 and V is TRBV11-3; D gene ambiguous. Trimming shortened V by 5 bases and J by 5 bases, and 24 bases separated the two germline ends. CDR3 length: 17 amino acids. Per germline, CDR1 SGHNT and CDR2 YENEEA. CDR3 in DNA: TGTGCCAGCAGCCAGACAACTGCGACCCCGCCAATGTATGGCTACACCTTC. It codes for CASSQTTATPPMYGYTF.